This T cell receptor (beta chain) was recorded in a study of blood T cell repertoires in COVID-19. Comment on this clone: Other nucleotide sequences from this sample produce the same CDR3.

How the authors handled the data: Nucleated cell number was recorded as an estimate derived from reference gene primer amplification. Data came from immunoSEQ multiplex PCR; TCRdb stores just in-frame clones and leaves some out. The V and J calls and clone size were taken over from that table, and D and trimming were inferred from the DNA. Here the sample spans around 100,000 clones, 65% to 85% being singletons. Sequencing input: peripheral blood. The origin of this receptor is a man between 60 and 75 years old with acute or convalescent COVID-19.

Written as DNA, the CDR3 is TGTGCCAGTAGTATAGGAGGAGCCAACTATGGCTACACCTTC. This sequence encodes CASSIGGANYGYTF. This chain connects TRBV19 to TRBJ1-2; unclear D gene. Trimming pared 1 base from V and 2 bases from J, leaving 8 bases between. Germline lookup yields CDR1 LNHDA and CDR2 SQIVND (reference sequence). The CDR3 is made up of 14 amino acids.